In this sample, the clone carrying this T cell receptor beta chain turned up once. This sample is drawn from a study of blood T cell repertoires in COVID-19. Overall study: Samples taken during acute and convalescent COVID-19 were collected in the United States, Italy and Spain.

Assay used: immunoSEQ multiplex PCR; TCRdb lists only in-frame clones, some missing. The sample records some 300,000 clones, nearly 90% being singletons. Trimming cost V 4 bases and J 7 bases, with 12 bases left between them. This CDR3 has 13 amino acids. The germline V gene encodes CDR1 SGHRS and CDR2 YFSETQ. Specimen: peripheral blood. This chain uses TRBV5-1 with TRBJ2-1, with D maybe TRBD2 (5 bases). The sequence was collected from a woman in her forties with COVID-19, enrolled during active disease. CDR3 loop: CASSPGDTNEQFF. The CDR3 nucleotides are TGCGCCAGCAGCCCCGGGGATACAAATGAGCAGTTCTTC. The full variable domain, its missing parts supplied by reference TRBV5-1 and TRBJ2-1, is KAGVTQTPRYLIKTRGQQVTLSCSPISGHRSVSWYQQTPGQGLQFLFEYFSETQRNKGNFPGRFSGRQFSNSRSEMNVSTLELGDSALYLCASSPGDTNEQFFGPGTRLTVL.